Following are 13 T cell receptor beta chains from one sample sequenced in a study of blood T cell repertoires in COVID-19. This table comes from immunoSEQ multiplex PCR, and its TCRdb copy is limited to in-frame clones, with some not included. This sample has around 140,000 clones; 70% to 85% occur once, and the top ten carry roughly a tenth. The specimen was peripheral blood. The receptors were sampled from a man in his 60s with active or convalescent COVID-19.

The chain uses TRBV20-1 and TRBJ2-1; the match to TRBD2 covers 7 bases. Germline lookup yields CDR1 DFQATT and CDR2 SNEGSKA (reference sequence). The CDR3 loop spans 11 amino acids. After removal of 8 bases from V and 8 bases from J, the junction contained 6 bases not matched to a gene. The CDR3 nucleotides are TGCAGTAGCGGGGTCAGCGATGAGCAGTTCTTC. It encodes CSSGVSDEQFF.

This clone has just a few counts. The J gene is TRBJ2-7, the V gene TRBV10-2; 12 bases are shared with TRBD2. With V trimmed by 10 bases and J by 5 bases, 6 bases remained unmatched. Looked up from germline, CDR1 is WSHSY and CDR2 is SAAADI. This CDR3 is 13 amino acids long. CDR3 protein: CATELAGGHEQYF. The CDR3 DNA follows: TGCGCCACCGAGCTAGCGGGGGGGCACGAGCAGTACTTC.

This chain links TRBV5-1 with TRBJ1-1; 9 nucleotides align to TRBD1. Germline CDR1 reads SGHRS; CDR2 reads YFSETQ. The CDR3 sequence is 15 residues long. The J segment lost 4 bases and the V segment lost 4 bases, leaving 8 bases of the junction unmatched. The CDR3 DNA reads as TGCGCCAGCAGCCCGGCGGAGACAGGGGGCACTGAAGCTTTCTTT. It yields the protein CASSPAETGGTEAFF.

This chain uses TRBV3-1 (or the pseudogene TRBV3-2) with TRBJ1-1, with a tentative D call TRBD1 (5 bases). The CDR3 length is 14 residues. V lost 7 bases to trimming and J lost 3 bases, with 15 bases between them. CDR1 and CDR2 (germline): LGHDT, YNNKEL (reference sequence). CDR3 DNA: TGTGCCAGCACCAACGGGGGGTTCGACACTGAAGCTTTCTTT. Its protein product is CASTNGGFDTEAFF.

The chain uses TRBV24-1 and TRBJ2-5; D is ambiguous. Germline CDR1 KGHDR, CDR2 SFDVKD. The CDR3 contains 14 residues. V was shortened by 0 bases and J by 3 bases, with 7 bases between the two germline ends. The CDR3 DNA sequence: TGTGCCACCAGTGATTTGAATCGGGAAGAGACCCAGTACTTC. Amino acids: CATSDLNREETQYF.

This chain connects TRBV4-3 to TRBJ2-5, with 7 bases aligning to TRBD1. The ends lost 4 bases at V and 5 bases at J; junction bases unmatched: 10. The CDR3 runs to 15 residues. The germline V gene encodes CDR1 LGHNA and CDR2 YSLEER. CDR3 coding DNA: TGCGCCAGCAGCCCATCGACAGGGATTATGGAGACCCAGTACTTC. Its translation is CASSPSTGIMETQYF.

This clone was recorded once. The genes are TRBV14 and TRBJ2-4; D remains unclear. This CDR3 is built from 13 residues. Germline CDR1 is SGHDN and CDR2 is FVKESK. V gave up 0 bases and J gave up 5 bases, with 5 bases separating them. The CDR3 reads CASSQDLENIQYF. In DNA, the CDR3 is TGTGCCAGCAGCCAAGATCTAGAAAACATTCAGTACTTC.

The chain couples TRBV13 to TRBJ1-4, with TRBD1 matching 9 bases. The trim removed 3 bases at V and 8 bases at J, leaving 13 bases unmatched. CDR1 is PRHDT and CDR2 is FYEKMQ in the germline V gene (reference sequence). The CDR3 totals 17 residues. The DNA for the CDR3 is TGTGCCAGCAGCTTCGGGACCCGGGACAGGGCTGGGGAAAAACTGTTTTTT. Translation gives CASSFGTRDRAGEKLFF.

CDR3 in amino acids: CATSDLPSGPYNEQFF. The DNA for the CDR3 is TGTGCCACCAGTGATTTGCCTAGCGGTCCCTACAATGAGCAGTTCTTC. J is TRBJ2-1 and V is TRBV24-1; 7 bases fit TRBD2. The ends lost 0 bases at V and 2 bases at J; junction bases unmatched: 3. From germline, CDR1 is KGHDR and CDR2 SFDVKD. CDR3 size: 16 residues.

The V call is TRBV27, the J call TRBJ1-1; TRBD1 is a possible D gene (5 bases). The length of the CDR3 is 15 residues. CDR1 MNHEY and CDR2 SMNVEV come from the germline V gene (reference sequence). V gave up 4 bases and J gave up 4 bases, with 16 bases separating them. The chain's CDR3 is CASSSRKGFSTEAFF. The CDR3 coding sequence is TGTGCCAGCAGTTCTCGCAAGGGGTTCAGCACTGAAGCTTTCTTT.

CDR3 sequence: CASSFRLDPYNEQFF. The CDR3 region has the DNA TGTGCCAGCAGCTTTAGACTAGACCCCTACAATGAGCAGTTCTTC. The chain couples TRBV11-2 to TRBJ2-1; tentatively, D is TRBD2 (6 bases). Germline loops: CDR1 SGHAT, CDR2 FQNNGV. This CDR3 is built from 15 residues. The ends were cut back, 3 bases at V and 2 bases at J, with 11 bases in the middle. Looking up the rest from reference TRBV11-2 and TRBJ2-1 gives the full variable domain: EAGVAQSPRYKIIEKRQSVAFWCNPISGHATLYWYQQILGQGPKLLIQFQNNGVVDDSQLPKDRFSAERLKGVDSTLKIQPAKLEDSAVYLCASSFRLDPYNEQFFGPGTRLTVL.

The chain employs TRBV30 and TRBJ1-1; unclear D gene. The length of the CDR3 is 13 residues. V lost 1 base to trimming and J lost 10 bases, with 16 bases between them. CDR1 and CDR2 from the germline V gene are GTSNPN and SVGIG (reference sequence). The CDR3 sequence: CAWSDPQRARAFF. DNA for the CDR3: TGTGCCTGGAGTGACCCACAGAGGGCTCGAGCTTTCTTT. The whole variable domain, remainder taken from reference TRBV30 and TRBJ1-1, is SQTIHQWPATLVQPVGSPLSLECTVEGTSNPNLYWYRQAAGRGLQLLFYSVGIGQISSEVPQNLSASRPQDRQFILSSKKLLLSDSGFYLCAWSDPQRARAFFGQGTRLTVV.

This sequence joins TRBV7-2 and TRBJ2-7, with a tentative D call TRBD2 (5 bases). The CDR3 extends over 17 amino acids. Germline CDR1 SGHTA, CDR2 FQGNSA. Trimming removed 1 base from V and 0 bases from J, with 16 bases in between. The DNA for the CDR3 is TGTGCCAGCAGCTTAGTGCGCGCGGGTCAGAGCTCCTACGAGCAGTACTTC. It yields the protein CASSLVRAGQSSYEQYF. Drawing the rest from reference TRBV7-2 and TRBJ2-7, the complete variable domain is GAGVSQSPSNKVTEKGKDVELRCDPISGHTALYWYRQSLGQGLEFLIYFQGNSAPDKSGLPSDRFSAERTGGSVSTLTIQRTQQEDSAVYLCASSLVRAGQSSYEQYFGPGTRLTVT.